A single sample gave rise to the 28 T cell receptor beta chains below, sequenced in a study of human T cells and chemical hapten exposure. Via MiXCR, TCRdb re-called the RACE reads, giving one row per CDR3 protein. This sample has 150,000 to 200,000 distinct CDR3 sequences; approximately 15% occur once, and the top ten carry less than 2%. Time point defined: patch test 1, 2 weeks after DPC sensitization. The treatment was: therapeutic diphenylcyclopropenone sensitization with weekly scalp DPC. The starting material was whole blood, obtained in connection with sensitization to the hapten diphenylcyclopropenone (DPC). The source is a woman aged 25 to 39 with alopecia areata. Some clones in this sample may be carry-over from other donors' samples.

This chain connects TRBV20-1 to TRBJ2-1, with 9 positions matching TRBD2. The CDR3 runs to 14 residues. Germline V gene sequence: CDR1 DFQATT, CDR2 SNEGSKA (reference sequence). The junction had 7 bases not matched to a gene; V was cut back by 6 bases and J by 4 bases. The CDR3 bases are TGCAGTGCCCCAAGCGGGAGGTCGTACAATGAGCAGTTCTTC. It translates to CSAPSGRSYNEQFF.

This clonotype was observed a few times. This sequence joins TRBV7-3 and TRBJ1-2; tentatively, D is TRBD1 (5 bases). The CDR3 consists of 15 residues. Germline V lookup: CDR1 SGHTA, CDR2 FQGTGA. The germline V and J ends were trimmed by 1 base and 8 bases, with 17 bases remaining between them. CDR3 sequence (DNA): TGTGCCAGCAGCTTAAGGGGCGGGGAAACGGGAGGCTACACCTTC. This sequence encodes CASSLRGGETGGYTF.

This clonotype was seen repeatedly, ten times or more. This chain uses TRBV5-4 with TRBJ2-1; 9 nucleotides line up with TRBD1. From germline, CDR1 is SGHNT and CDR2 YYREEE (reference sequence). Unmatched junction bases numbered 1, after V lost 0 bases and J lost 6 bases. This CDR3 spans 14 amino acids. CDR3 sequence: CASSLGGQGNEQFF. In DNA form, the CDR3 reads TGTGCCAGCAGCTTGGGGGGACAGGGCAATGAGCAGTTCTTC.

The sample holds a few counts of this clonotype. The rearrangement uses TRBV24-1 and TRBJ2-3; no firm D call. Deletions cut 5 bases from V and 4 bases from J, with 9 bases between. The germline V gene has CDR1 KGHDR and CDR2 SFDVKD. This CDR3 is 13 amino acids long. Here the CDR3 reads CATSAVRADTQYF. CDR3 coding DNA: TGTGCCACCAGTGCTGTTAGAGCAGATACGCAGTATTTT.

This clonotype has ten or more counts. This chain connects TRBV12-3 or TRBV12-4 to TRBJ1-1; tentative D call: TRBD1 (5 bases). The CDR3 spans 14 residues. V was shortened by 2 bases and J by 8 bases, with 15 bases between the two germline ends. The CDR3 DNA is TGTGCCAGCAGTTTAAAGGGACTCAACGGGGAAGCTTTCTTT. Translation: CASSLKGLNGEAFF.

The sample holds many counts of this clonotype. V is TRBV29-1 and J is TRBJ1-5; D not resolved. Trimming removed 5 bases from V and 9 bases from J, with 17 bases in between. CDR3 length: 13 residues. Germline-derived CDR1 and CDR2 are SQVTM and ANQGSEA. The CDR3 DNA reads as TGCAGCGTTAGGACGGCCCCTGTAGGGCCCCAGCATTTT. Its translation: CSVRTAPVGPQHF.

The CDR3 sequence is CSASPLAGVTDTQYF. DNA for the CDR3: TGCAGTGCTAGTCCTCTAGCGGGAGTCACAGATACGCAGTATTTT. The genes are TRBV20-1 and TRBJ2-3; the match to TRBD2 covers 10 bases. Germline V CDR1 and CDR2: DFQATT, SNEGSKA (reference sequence). The CDR3 has 15 residues. The V gene end was trimmed by 3 bases and the J gene end by 2 bases; junction bases not matched to a gene: 5.

This clonotype came up many times. The J gene is TRBJ1-5, the V gene TRBV21-1; TRBD1 is the table's D call and was not checked against the DNA. TRBV21-1 is shown as a pseudogene. This CDR3 is 15 amino acids long. CDR3 bases: TGTGCCAGCAGCATACGACAGGGTACGGATCAGCCCCAGCATTTT. This translates into CASSIRQGTDQPQHF.

The chain employs TRBV7-9 and TRBJ1-2; D remains ambiguous. Germline V gene sequence: CDR1 SEHNR, CDR2 FQNEAQ (reference sequence). Trimming cost V 1 base and J 4 bases, with 13 bases left between them. The CDR3 runs 15 residues. The CDR3 reads CASSLGGSQPYGYTF. The CDR3 DNA is TGTGCCAGCAGCTTAGGTGGCAGCCAGCCCTATGGCTACACCTTC.

A few counts support this clonotype. V gene TRBV29-1 combines with J gene TRBJ2-3; no clear D gene. The CDR3 spans 13 residues. Germline loops: CDR1 SQVTM, CDR2 ANQGSEA. Trimming took off 2 bases at V and 1 base at J, with 7 bases between the two ends. The CDR3 reads CSVELQGTDTQYF. The CDR3, as DNA: TGCAGCGTTGAATTGCAGGGCACAGATACGCAGTATTTT.

The rearrangement uses TRBV20-1 and TRBJ2-5; D unresolved. Germline V gene sequence: CDR1 DFQATT, CDR2 SNEGSKA (reference sequence). This CDR3 is built from 14 residues. V was cut by 0 bases and J by 1 base, with 9 bases left in between. CDR3 in amino acids: CSARDLRPQETQYF. The CDR3 DNA is TGCAGTGCTAGAGATCTAAGACCCCAAGAGACCCAGTACTTC.

This chain uses TRBV7-8 with TRBJ2-7, with a weak D call TRBD2 (5 bases). Germline V gene data show CDR1 as SGHVS and CDR2 as FQNEAQ. Trimming cost V 4 bases and J 1 base, with 14 bases left between them. This CDR3 is built from 15 residues. CDR3 sequence reads: CASSYRRDPSYEQYF. CDR3 DNA sequence: TGTGCCAGCAGCTACCGTCGGGATCCATCCTACGAGCAGTACTTC.

This clonotype was seen many times. The V and J genes are TRBV5-6 and TRBJ1-5; D perhaps matches TRBD1 (5 bases). The germline CDR1 and CDR2 sequences are SGHDT and YYEEEE. The CDR3 runs 15 residues. V was shortened by 0 bases and J by 5 bases, with 12 bases between the two germline ends. For the CDR3, the DNA is TGTGCCAGCAGCTTGGTGGGTCAGGGCGATCAGCCCCAGCATTTT. Translation gives CASSLVGQGDQPQHF.

This clonotype appeared many times. The rearrangement uses TRBV7-9 and TRBJ2-1; D may be TRBD1 or TRBD2 (5 bases each). Trimming pared 1 base from V and 3 bases from J, leaving 10 bases between. The CDR3 contains 15 residues. Germline CDR1 and CDR2: SEHNR and FQNEAQ (reference sequence). CDR3 bases: TGTGCCAGCAGCTTAGGGGGGACGTTCTACAATGAGCAGTTCTTC. Translating gives CASSLGGTFYNEQFF.

This clonotype was recorded at least ten times. The chain joins TRBV29-1 to TRBJ2-7; maybe TRBD2 (6 bases). V was pared by 6 bases and J by 4 bases, with 13 bases between. This CDR3 spans 12 amino acids. Germline lookup yields CDR1 SQVTM and CDR2 ANQGSEA. The CDR3 region is CSVRDSPYEQYF. The CDR3 DNA reads as TGCAGCGTACGGGACTCTCCTTACGAGCAGTACTTC.

V is TRBV12-3 or TRBV12-4 and J is TRBJ2-5; TRBD2 matches 13 bases. CDR3 size: 20 residues. The J segment lost 1 base and the V segment lost 7 bases, leaving 18 bases of the junction unmatched. CDR3 DNA sequence: TGTGCCAGCATCCCGCGGGGCGCACTAGCGGGGGGGCTCGTCCAAGAGACCCAGTACTTC. This translates into CASIPRGALAGGLVQETQYF.

This clonotype was seen repeatedly, ten times or more. The CDR3 nucleotides are TGCGCCAGCAGCCAATTCCTAGCGGGAGGGTTGGGGAACATTCAGTACTTC. Amino acid sequence: CASSQFLAGGLGNIQYF. The V gene is TRBV4-3, the J gene TRBJ2-4, with 12 positions matching TRBD2. The CDR3 is 17 amino acids. V shed 2 bases, J shed 7 bases, and the junction held 9 bases outside the gene matches. From germline, CDR1 is LGHNA and CDR2 YSLEER.

This clonotype was detected only a few times. The rearrangement uses TRBV4-1 and TRBJ2-3; a possible D gene is TRBD1 (6 bases). The CDR3 runs 15 residues. Germline assignment: CDR1 MGHRA and CDR2 YSYEKL. Trimming pared 3 bases from V and 0 bases from J, leaving 10 bases between. The CDR3 here is CASSHDQGSTDTQYF. CDR3 DNA: TGCGCCAGCAGCCATGATCAGGGGAGCACAGATACGCAGTATTTT.

CDR3 sequence (DNA): TGCAGTGCTAGAGTGGGCACGGGGGGTCAGCCCCAGCATTTT. It yields the protein CSARVGTGGQPQHF. The chain employs TRBV20-1 and TRBJ1-5, with D tentatively TRBD1 (5 bases). V lost 1 base and J lost 6, with 13 bases in between. The germline CDR1 and CDR2 sequences are DFQATT and SNEGSKA (reference sequence). The CDR3 consists of 14 residues.

The chain carries TRBV28 and TRBJ2-2; D possibly corresponds to TRBD1 (7 bases). The germline V gene has CDR1 MDHEN and CDR2 SYDVKM. This CDR3 has 16 amino acids. Trimming left V 5 bases short and J 7 bases short, with 20 bases between. The CDR3 region is CASSGGTVGPIGELFF. DNA of the CDR3: TGTGCCAGCAGTGGGGGGACAGTGGGGCCGATCGGGGAGCTGTTTTTT.

This clonotype was found many times. This sequence joins TRBV29-1 and TRBJ2-5, with D uncertain. Germline V gives CDR1 SQVTM, CDR2 ANQGSEA. The CDR3 covers 12 residues. Trimming cost V 4 bases and J 1 base, with 7 bases left between them. As DNA, the CDR3 is TGCAGCGTTGGCAGACCCCAAGAGACCCAGTACTTC. Protein sequence: CSVGRPQETQYF.

This clonotype came up many times. The chain carries TRBV28 and TRBJ1-2, with 8 bases aligning to TRBD1. CDR3 length: 14 amino acids. Germline lookup yields CDR1 MDHEN and CDR2 SYDVKM. V lost 3 bases to trimming and J lost 8 bases; unmatched junction nucleotides: 8. CDR3 bases: TGTGCCAGCAGTTTGGCCGACAGGGGAAGCGGCTACACCTTC. Translating it yields CASSLADRGSGYTF.

There are a few counts of this clonotype. The chain couples TRBV19 to TRBJ1-4; 11 nucleotides align to TRBD1. This CDR3 has 15 residues. Trimming cost V 6 bases and J 8 bases; bases outside gene matches: 8. Germline V gene lookup returns CDR1 LNHDA and CDR2 SQIVND (reference sequence). The CDR3 DNA sequence: TGTGCCAGTAGGGACAGGGGGCGGTTTGTAGAAAAACTGTTTTTT. Residues: CASRDRGRFVEKLFF.

This clonotype was detected many times. The rearrangement joins TRBV7-2 to TRBJ1-3; TRBD1 might be the D (6 bases). Germline V gene sequence: CDR1 SGHTA, CDR2 FQGNSA. This CDR3 region has 16 residues. Trimming took 5 bases from V and 1 from J, leaving 15 bases between them. The CDR3 nucleotides read TGTGCCAGCAGCCCCCAAGGGGGAAGTTCTGGAAACACCATATATTTT. Protein product: CASSPQGGSSGNTIYF.

This clonotype turned up a few times. The chain carries TRBV10-3 and TRBJ2-3, with 9 bases lining up with TRBD2. Germline values: CDR1 ENHRY, CDR2 SYGVKD. V trimming: 6 bases; J trimming: 6 bases; junction bases outside the gene matches: 10. The CDR3 length is 15 residues. CDR3 loop: CAIRLSASGTDTQYF. The DNA for the CDR3 is TGTGCCATCAGGCTCTCGGCTAGCGGGACGGATACGCAGTATTTT.

The J gene is TRBJ2-7, the V gene TRBV6-5, with 10 nucleotides matching TRBD2. CDR3 length equals 15 residues. Unmatched junction bases numbered 8, after V lost 4 bases and J lost 5 bases. Looked up from germline, CDR1 is MNHEY and CDR2 is SVGAGI. The CDR3 nucleotides read TGTGCCAGCAGTTCCGGGCTAGCGGGAGTCCACGAGCAGTACTTC. Translating it yields CASSSGLAGVHEQYF.

This clonotype was detected only a few times. The CDR3 region is CAISERSKGDQETQYF. The CDR3 DNA follows: TGTGCCATCAGTGAGAGGTCCAAGGGGGACCAAGAGACCCAGTACTTC. This chain connects TRBV10-3 to TRBJ2-5, with TRBD1 as a possible D gene (6 bases). Trimming shortened V by 2 bases and J by 0 bases, and 13 bases separated the two germline ends. The length of the CDR3 is 16 residues. Germline CDR1 and CDR2: ENHRY and SYGVKD.

There are a few counts of this clonotype. This rearrangement joins TRBV9 to TRBJ2-7, with D unresolved. The CDR3 is 14 residues long. V was trimmed by 3 bases and J by 2 bases, leaving 12 bases between them. Germline values: CDR1 SGDLS, CDR2 YYNGEE. The CDR3 DNA follows: TGTGCCAGCAGCGCTGTGGCCAATCCCTACGAGCAGTACTTC. Its protein product is CASSAVANPYEQYF.